This T cell receptor beta chain was documented in a study of blood T cell repertoires in COVID-19. At the level of the study: Sample material is recorded as cDNA or gDNA derived from T cells, B-cell-depleted T cells, or PBMCs.

The participants were between roughly 18 and 89 years old and came from 24 US areas. Up to 2 weeks before entering the study, exposed participants had met a COVID-19 case. J lost 1 base, V lost 9 bases, and 8 bases had no gene match. Germline lookup yields CDR1 MDHEN and CDR2 SYDVKM. The CDR3 runs 14 residues. Measured with immunoSEQ multiplex PCR; TCRdb has only the in-frame clones, and not every one. The sample includes 200,000 to 250,000 clones, around 89% of them seen just once. Sequenced sample: PBMCs or T cells enriched from blood (not recorded which). The chain is built from TRBV28 and TRBJ1-1; TRBD1 aligns across 7 bases. This sequence originates from a man over 45 who had been exposed to COVID-19. The CDR3 nucleotides are TGTGCCAGTAGACAGGGTGTCACGAACACTGAAGCTTTCTTT. Its translation is CASRQGVTNTEAFF.